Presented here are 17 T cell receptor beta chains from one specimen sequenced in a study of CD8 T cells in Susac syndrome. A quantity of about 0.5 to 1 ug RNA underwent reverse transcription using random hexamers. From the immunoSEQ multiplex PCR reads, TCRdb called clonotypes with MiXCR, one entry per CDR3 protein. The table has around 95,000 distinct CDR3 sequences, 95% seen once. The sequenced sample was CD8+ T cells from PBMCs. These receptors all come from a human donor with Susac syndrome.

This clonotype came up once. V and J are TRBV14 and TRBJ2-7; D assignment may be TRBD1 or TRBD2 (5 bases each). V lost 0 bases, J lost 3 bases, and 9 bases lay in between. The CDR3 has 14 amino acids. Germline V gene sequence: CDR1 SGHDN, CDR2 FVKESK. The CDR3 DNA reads TGTGCCAGCAGCCAAGAAGAGGGGAACTACGAGCAGTACTTC. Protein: CASSQEEGNYEQYF. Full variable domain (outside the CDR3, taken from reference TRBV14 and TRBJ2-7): EAGVTQFPSHSVIEKGQTVTLRCDPISGHDNLYWYRRVMGKEIKFLLHFVKESKQDESGMPNNRFLAERTGGTYSTLKVQPAELEDSGVYFCASSQEEGNYEQYFGPGTRLTVT.

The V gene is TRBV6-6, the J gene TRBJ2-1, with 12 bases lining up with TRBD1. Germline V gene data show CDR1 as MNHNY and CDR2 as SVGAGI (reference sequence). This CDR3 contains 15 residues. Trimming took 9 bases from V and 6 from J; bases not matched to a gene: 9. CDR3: CASRDRGLSGNEQFF. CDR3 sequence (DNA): TGTGCCAGTCGGGACAGGGGGCTTTCGGGCAATGAGCAGTTCTTC.

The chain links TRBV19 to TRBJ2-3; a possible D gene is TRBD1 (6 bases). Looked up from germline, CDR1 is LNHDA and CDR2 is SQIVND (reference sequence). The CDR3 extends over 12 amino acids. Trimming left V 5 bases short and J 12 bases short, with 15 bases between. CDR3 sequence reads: CASSDGGHYQYF. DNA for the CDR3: TGTGCCAGTAGTGATGGGGGACATTACCAGTATTTT.

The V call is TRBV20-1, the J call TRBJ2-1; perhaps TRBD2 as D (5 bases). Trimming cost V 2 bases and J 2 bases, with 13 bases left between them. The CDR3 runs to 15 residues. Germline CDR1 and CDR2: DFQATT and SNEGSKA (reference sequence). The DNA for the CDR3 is TGCAGTGCTAGAAGTGAGCGGATACCCTACAATGAGCAGTTCTTC. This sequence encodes CSARSERIPYNEQFF.

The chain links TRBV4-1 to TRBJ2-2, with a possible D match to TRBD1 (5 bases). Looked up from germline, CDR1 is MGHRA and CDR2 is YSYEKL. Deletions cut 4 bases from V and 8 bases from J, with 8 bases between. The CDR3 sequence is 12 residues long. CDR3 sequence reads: CASSPRAGELFF. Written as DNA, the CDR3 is TGCGCCAGCAGCCCCAGGGCGGGGGAGCTGTTTTTT.

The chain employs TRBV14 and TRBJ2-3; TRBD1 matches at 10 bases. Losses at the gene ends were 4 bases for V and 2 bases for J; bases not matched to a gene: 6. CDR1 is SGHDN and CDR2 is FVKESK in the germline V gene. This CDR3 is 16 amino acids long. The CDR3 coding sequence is TGTGCCAGCAGCCCCGGGACAGGGGCCATCACAGATACGCAGTATTTT. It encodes CASSPGTGAITDTQYF. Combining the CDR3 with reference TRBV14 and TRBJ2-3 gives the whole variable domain EAGVTQFPSHSVIEKGQTVTLRCDPISGHDNLYWYRRVMGKEIKFLLHFVKESKQDESGMPNNRFLAERTGGTYSTLKVQPAELEDSGVYFCASSPGTGAITDTQYFGPGTRLTVL.

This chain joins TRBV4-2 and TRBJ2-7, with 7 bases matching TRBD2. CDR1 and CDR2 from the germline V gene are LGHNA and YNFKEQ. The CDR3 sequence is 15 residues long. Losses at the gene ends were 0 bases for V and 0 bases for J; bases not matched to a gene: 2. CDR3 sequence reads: CASSQEGGSSYEQYF. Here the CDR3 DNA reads TGTGCCAGCAGCCAAGAAGGCGGGAGCTCCTACGAGCAGTACTTC.

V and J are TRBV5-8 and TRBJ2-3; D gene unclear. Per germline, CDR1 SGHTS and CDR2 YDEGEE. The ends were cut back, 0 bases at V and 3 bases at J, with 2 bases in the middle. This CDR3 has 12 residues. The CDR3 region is CASSLVTDTQYF. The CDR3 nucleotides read TGTGCCAGCAGCTTGGTTACAGATACGCAGTATTTT.

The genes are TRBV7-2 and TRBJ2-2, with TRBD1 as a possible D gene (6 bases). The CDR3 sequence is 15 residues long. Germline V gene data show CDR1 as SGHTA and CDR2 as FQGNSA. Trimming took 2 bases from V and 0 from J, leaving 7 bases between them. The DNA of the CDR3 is TGTGCCAGCAGCTTACGGACAGCGAACACCGGGGAGCTGTTTTTT. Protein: CASSLRTANTGELFF.

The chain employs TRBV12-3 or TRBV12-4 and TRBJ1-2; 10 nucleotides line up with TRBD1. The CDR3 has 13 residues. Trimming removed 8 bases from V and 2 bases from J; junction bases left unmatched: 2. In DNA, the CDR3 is TGTGCCAGCGGGACAGGGGAGAACTATGGCTACACCTTC. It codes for CASGTGENYGYTF.

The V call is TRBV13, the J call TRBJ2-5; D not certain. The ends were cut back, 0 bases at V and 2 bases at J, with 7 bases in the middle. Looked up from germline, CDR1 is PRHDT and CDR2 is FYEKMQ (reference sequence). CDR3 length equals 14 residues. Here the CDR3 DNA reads TGTGCCAGCAGCTTAGGCCGAGAACAAGAGACCCAGTACTTC. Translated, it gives CASSLGREQETQYF.

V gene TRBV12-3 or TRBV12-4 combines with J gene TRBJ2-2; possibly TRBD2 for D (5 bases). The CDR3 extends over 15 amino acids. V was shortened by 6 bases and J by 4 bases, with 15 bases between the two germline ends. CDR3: CASSPRQAGTGELFF. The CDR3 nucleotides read TGTGCCAGCAGCCCCCGGCAGGCGGGCACCGGGGAGCTGTTTTTT.

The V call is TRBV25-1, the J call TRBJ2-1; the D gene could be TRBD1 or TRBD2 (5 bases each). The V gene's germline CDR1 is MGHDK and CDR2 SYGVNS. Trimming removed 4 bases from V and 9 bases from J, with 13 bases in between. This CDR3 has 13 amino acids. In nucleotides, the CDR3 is TGTGCCAGCAGTGGCCGTCCTGGGGGTGAGCAGTTCTTC. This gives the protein CASSGRPGGEQFF.

This CDR3 is CASSPEGSYNEQFF. The DNA of the CDR3 is TGTGCCAGCTCACCGGAGGGTTCCTACAATGAGCAGTTCTTC. This chain connects TRBV18 to TRBJ2-1, with D tentatively TRBD2 (6 bases). This CDR3 is 14 amino acids long. The germline V and J ends were trimmed by 3 bases and 1 base, with 7 bases remaining between them. Germline lookup yields CDR1 KGHSH and CDR2 LQKENI.

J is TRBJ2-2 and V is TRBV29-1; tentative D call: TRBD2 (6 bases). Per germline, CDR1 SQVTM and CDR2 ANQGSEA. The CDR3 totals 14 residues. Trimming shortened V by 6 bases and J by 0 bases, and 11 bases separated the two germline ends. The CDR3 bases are TGCAGCGTCCTTGGGACTCCGAACACCGGGGAGCTGTTTTTT. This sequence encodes CSVLGTPNTGELFF.

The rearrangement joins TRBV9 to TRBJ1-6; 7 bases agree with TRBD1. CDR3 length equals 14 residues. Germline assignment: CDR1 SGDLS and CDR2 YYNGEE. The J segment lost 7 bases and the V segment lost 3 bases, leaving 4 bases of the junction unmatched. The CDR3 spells CASSASGGNSPLHF. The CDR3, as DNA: TGTGCCAGCAGCGCCTCAGGGGGGAATTCACCCCTCCACTTT.

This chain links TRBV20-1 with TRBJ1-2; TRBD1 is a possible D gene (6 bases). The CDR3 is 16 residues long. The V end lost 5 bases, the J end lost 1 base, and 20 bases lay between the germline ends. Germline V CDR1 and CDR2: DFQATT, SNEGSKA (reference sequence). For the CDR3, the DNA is TGCAGTGCTCCTGGACGGGGGCGCGGGGTTAACTATGGCTACACCTTC. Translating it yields CSAPGRGRGVNYGYTF.